This T cell receptor (beta chain) was obtained from a study of control samples from healthy donors and cancer patients. Using immunoSEQ multiplex PCR, the repertoire was profiled, and TCRdb retains in-frame clones only, with some absent. The sample holds roughly 92,000 clones; about 86% are singletons and the top ten take roughly 1.3%. Sequenced material: blood. This TCR was recovered from a woman aged 45-65 years in good health.

CDR3 residues: CSASKREYEQYF. The CDR3, as DNA: TGCAGTGCTAGTAAAAGGGAATACGAGCAGTACTTC. The gene calls are TRBV20-1 and TRBJ2-7; D is unresolved. The CDR3 contains 12 residues. CDR1 and CDR2 from the germline V gene are DFQATT and SNEGSKA (reference sequence). The germline V and J ends were trimmed by 3 bases and 4 bases, with 10 bases remaining between them.